The entry below describes one T cell receptor beta chain. As it was prepared, the TCRbeta library received unique molecular identifiers. TCRdb independently ran MiXCR on the PCR reads; one entry per CDR3 protein. The top ten clones hold about 4.6% of a sample with 900,000 or so distinct CDR3 sequences, 16% of them seen once. These data come from a study of T-cell reconstitution after alpha-beta-depleted transplantation in children. This TCR was recovered from a male patient younger than 18 who had a stem cell transplant for acute lymphoblastic leukemia, so the T cells may come from the graft donor. This material consisted of PBMCs, mostly from graft donor cells, taken 360 days after TCRalphabeta/CD19-depleted stem cell transplant.

The CDR3 sequence: CASSTGPIRQETQYF. The CDR3 coding sequence is TGTGCCAGCAGCACAGGGCCCATTCGCCAGGAGACCCAGTACTTC. The V gene is TRBV7-9, the J gene TRBJ2-5, with D maybe TRBD1 (6 bases). Germline loops: CDR1 SEHNR, CDR2 FQNEAQ (reference sequence). The CDR3 runs 15 residues. The V end lost 5 bases, the J end lost 5 bases, and 18 bases lay between the germline ends. Combining the CDR3 with reference TRBV7-9 and TRBJ2-5 gives the whole variable domain DTGVSQNPRHKITKRGQNVTFRCDPISEHNRLYWYRQTLGQGPEFLTYFQNEAQLEKSRLLSDRFSAERPKGSFSTLEIQRTEQGDSAMYLCASSTGPIRQETQYFGPGTRLLVL.